This T cell receptor beta chain was identified in a study of T cell responses to AZD1222 COVID-19 vaccine. Study-wide results and limits: Spike-specific TCR breadth and depth rose after two AZD1222 doses. There were repertoire samples only from the period after the peak T cell response. Among those given AZD1222, only five or six were seropositive at baseline. Unmutated regions of variants are reportedly targeted by nearly half of spike-specific TCRs.

V lost 1 base to trimming and J lost 6 bases, with 13 bases between them. The CDR3 runs to 15 residues. Germline V gene data show CDR1 as KGHSH and CDR2 as LQKENI. Notes on this clone: Its matching antigen is unknown.

Libraries were prepared by immunoSEQ multiplex PCR; TCRdb keeps only in-frame clonotypes and omits some of them. Among 140,000 or so clones listed, about 92% were seen once. The V and J genes are TRBV18 and TRBJ2-4; D gene ambiguous. The sample consisted of peripheral blood, taken after recovery from COVID-19. The sequence was obtained from an adult who had recovered from COVID-19. The CDR3 here is CASSPRGAPRNIQYF. The CDR3 DNA is TGTGCCAGCTCACCACGGGGTGCCCCTCGAAACATTCAGTACTTC.